These 27 T cell receptor beta chains came from one sample sequenced in a study of post-analysis software for immune sequencing data. Study-level findings and limits: Patients carried a handful of TRBV segments more frequently than controls did, and TRBV5-6, TRBV5-1 and TRBV20-1 were among them.

No antigen is known for these receptors. Included in the TCR beta cDNA libraries were unique molecular identifiers. TCRdb reanalysed the PCR reads using MiXCR and keeps one entry per CDR3 protein. The sample lists 750,000 to 950,000 distinct CDR3 sequences; 46% were seen once. What was sequenced was blood. The receptor source for this set is a girl aged 10 to 17 with multiple sclerosis.

This clonotype appeared many times. The chain combines TRBV4-3 with TRBJ2-7; D is unresolved. V shed 0 bases and J shed 6 bases, with 21 bases lying between them. The germline V gene has CDR1 LGHNA and CDR2 YSLEER. The CDR3 totals 17 residues. The CDR3 spells CASSQDGAAAAWGEQYF. CDR3 nucleotide sequence: TGCGCCAGCAGCCAAGATGGTGCAGCAGCCGCGTGGGGCGAGCAGTACTTC.

The rearrangement links TRBV30 to TRBJ2-3; either TRBD1 or TRBD2 may fit D (5 bases each). The germline V gene has CDR1 GTSNPN and CDR2 SVGIG (reference sequence). CDR3 length: 13 amino acids. Deletions cut 2 bases from V and 6 bases from J, with 12 bases between. CDR3 nucleotide sequence: TGTGCCTGGAGTTGGGGGAAGATGGATACGCAGTATTTT. Its translation: CAWSWGKMDTQYF.

The V and J genes are TRBV7-9 and TRBJ2-4; 8 nucleotides line up with TRBD1. The J call is in doubt because the DNA end fits TRBJ2-7 better. Germline V gives CDR1 SEHNR, CDR2 FQNEAQ (reference sequence). The length of the CDR3 is 14 residues. Here the CDR3 DNA reads TGTGCCAGCAGTACCCTAAGCACAGGGGGCGAGCAGTACTTC. This translates into CASSTLSTGGEQYF.

The J gene is TRBJ2-1, the V gene TRBV7-2; TRBD2 matches 10 bases. Germline-derived CDR1 and CDR2 are SGHTA and FQGNSA. The CDR3 loop spans 16 amino acids. After removal of 4 bases from V and 5 bases from J, the junction contained 8 bases not matched to a gene. The CDR3 nucleotides are TGTGCCAGCAGCTCCTCCTGGACTAGCGGAAACAATGAGCAGTTCTTC. It yields the protein CASSSSWTSGNNEQFF.

On this clonotype: The germline gene is not matched at one end of the junction; a read error may be the cause. This chain's CDR3 is CSSSPPVTSGTYNEQFF. As DNA, the CDR3 is TGTTCCAGCTCACCACCTGTGACTAGCGGGACCTACAATGAGCAGTTCTTC. V usage is TRBV18 and J usage is TRBJ2-1, with TRBD2 matching over 11 bases. CDR3 length: 17 residues. Germline CDR1 KGHSH, CDR2 LQKENI. Full variable domain (rest looked up from reference TRBV18 and TRBJ2-1): NAGVMQNPRHLVRRRGQEARLRCSPMKGHSHVYWYRQLPEEGLKFMVYLQKENIIDESGMPKERFSAEFPKEGPSILRIQQVVRGDSAAYFCSSSPPVTSGTYNEQFFGPGTRLTVL.

This clonotype was seen a few times. The V gene is TRBV12-3 or TRBV12-4, the J gene TRBJ1-1, with TRBD1 matching 7 bases. V gave up 3 bases and J gave up 3 bases; unmatched junction bases: 16. The CDR3 extends over 18 amino acids. DNA of the CDR3: TGTGCCAGCAGTTTTTCGGGACAGTTTAGGGTTCGGTACACTGAAGCTTTCTTT. Residues: CASSFSGQFRVRYTEAFF.

CDR3 protein: CASSLPAGGRSYEQYF. CDR3 coding DNA: TGTGCCAGCAGCTTACCAGCGGGCGGCAGATCCTACGAGCAGTACTTC. The chain links TRBV7-2 to TRBJ2-4; weak D call: TRBD2 (6 bases). The assigned J gene may be wrong: the sequence end matches TRBJ2-7 better. This CDR3 spans 16 amino acids. Germline lookup yields CDR1 SGHTA and CDR2 FQGNSA.

The chain couples TRBV20-1 to TRBJ1-5; no definite D call. The germline gives CDR1 DFQATT, CDR2 SNEGSKA (reference sequence). V was trimmed by 3 bases and J by 4 bases, leaving 10 bases between them. CDR3 length equals 13 residues. CDR3: CSASDRANQPQHF. CDR3 bases: TGCAGTGCTAGTGATAGGGCGAATCAGCCCCAGCATTTT.

The V call is TRBV29-1, the J call TRBJ1-2, with unresolved D. From germline, CDR1 is SQVTM and CDR2 ANQGSEA. CDR3 length: 12 residues. Trimming shortened V by 1 base and J by 8 bases, and 11 bases separated the two germline ends. Here the CDR3 DNA reads TGCAGCGTTGAAGGCGTTCTCGGGGGCTACACCTTC. Translating gives CSVEGVLGGYTF.

The CDR3 protein is CASRRAKETQYF. The CDR3 DNA reads TGTGCCAGCAGACGGGCTAAAGAGACCCAGTACTTC. The V and J genes are TRBV28 and TRBJ2-5; no reliable D call. V lost 6 bases to trimming and J lost 3 bases, with 8 bases between them. The CDR3 runs to 12 residues. Germline loops: CDR1 MDHEN, CDR2 SYDVKM. Combining the CDR3 with reference TRBV28 and TRBJ2-5 gives the whole variable domain DVKVTQSSRYLVKRTGEKVFLECVQDMDHENMFWYRQDPGLGLRLIYFSYDVKMKEKGDIPEGYSVSREKKERFSLILESASTNQTSMYLCASRRAKETQYFGPGTRLLVL.

Comments on this clonotype: A junction boundary mismatches the germline segment, possibly from a read error. The chain combines TRBV5-1 with TRBJ1-1, with TRBD1 as a possible D gene (5 bases). Germline CDR1 is SGHRS and CDR2 is YFSETQ. This CDR3 is built from 15 residues. In DNA form, the CDR3 reads TGCGCCCGCAGCTTGGCCCCGGGACGTAACACTGAAGCTTTCTTT. It codes for CARSLAPGRNTEAFF.

There are many counts of this clonotype. V usage is TRBV4-2 and J usage is TRBJ2-7; D not resolved. CDR3 length: 14 residues. V was shortened by 3 bases and J by 5 bases, with 14 bases between the two germline ends. Germline V gives CDR1 LGHNA, CDR2 YNFKEQ. The CDR3 protein is CASSHRHGIDEQYF. CDR3 bases: TGTGCCAGCAGCCACCGACATGGGATCGACGAGCAGTACTTC.

This clonotype was seen only a few times. The chain uses TRBV9 and TRBJ2-2, with D uncertain. The CDR3 spans 17 residues. Between the trimmed V and J ends, which lost 0 bases and 1 base, there was a span of 13 bases. From germline, CDR1 is SGDLS and CDR2 YYNGEE. CDR3 protein: CASSVVSPGLNTGELFF. The CDR3 region has the DNA TGTGCCAGCAGCGTAGTTTCCCCAGGTCTGAACACCGGGGAGCTGTTTTTT.

This clonotype has a handful of counts. The J gene is TRBJ2-5, the V gene TRBV6-5; 8 bases are a match to TRBD1. V trimming: 4 bases; J trimming: 4 bases; junction bases outside the gene matches: 8. Germline CDR1 and CDR2: MNHEY and SVGAGI. This CDR3 is 15 amino acids long. As DNA, the CDR3 is TGTGCCAGCAGTTTCGGGACAGGAGAATTAGAGACCCAGTACTTC. Protein: CASSFGTGELETQYF.

This clonotype was seen just once. The chain couples TRBV20-1 to TRBJ1-5; no firm D call. Looked up from germline, CDR1 is DFQATT and CDR2 is SNEGSKA (reference sequence). With 2 bases removed from V and 0 bases from J, the gap between germline ends came to 17 bases. There are 17 residues in the CDR3. The CDR3 bases are TGCAGTGCTAGACCCAGCGGAAACTTAATTAGCAATCAGCCCCAGCATTTT. Translation: CSARPSGNLISNQPQHF.

This chain links TRBV7-3 with TRBJ2-2; D gene unclear. The CDR3 is 14 amino acids. CDR1 is SGHTA and CDR2 is FQGTGA in the germline V gene. Trimming left V 0 bases short and J 6 bases short, with 8 bases between. CDR3 sequence reads: CASSLTPGAGELFF. Written as DNA, the CDR3 is TGTGCCAGCAGCTTAACACCCGGAGCCGGGGAGCTGTTTTTT.

This clonotype was detected only a few times. V and J are TRBV29-1 and TRBJ2-3; D perhaps matches TRBD1 (5 bases). The germline V gene has CDR1 SQVTM and CDR2 ANQGSEA. Deletions cut 4 bases from V and 1 base from J, with 15 bases between. The CDR3 runs 15 residues. DNA of the CDR3: TGCAGCGTTGTAACGGTCCCCAGGGGCACAGATACGCAGTATTTT. It encodes CSVVTVPRGTDTQYF.

The V gene is TRBV29-1, the J gene TRBJ2-7; perhaps TRBD2 as D (6 bases). From germline, CDR1 is SQVTM and CDR2 ANQGSEA. The CDR3 contains 16 residues. Between the trimmed V and J ends, which lost 5 bases and 2 bases, there was a span of 22 bases. The CDR3 DNA is TGCAGCGTTCGGGGCCTAGGAGGGTGGACACCCTACGAGCAGTACTTC. Translation gives CSVRGLGGWTPYEQYF.

The chain recombines TRBV7-9 with TRBJ1-6; D ambiguous. Germline V lookup: CDR1 SEHNR, CDR2 FQNEAQ (reference sequence). The CDR3 has 12 residues. Deletions cut 5 bases from V and 6 bases from J, with 5 bases between. The CDR3 reads CASSDGNSPLHF. As DNA, the CDR3 is TGTGCCAGCAGCGACGGTAATTCACCCCTCCACTTT.

By sample share, this clonotype is medium-sized (0.01 to 0.1%). V gene TRBV7-2 combines with J gene TRBJ2-7, with TRBD2 as a possible D gene (5 bases). V gave up 3 bases and J gave up 2 bases, with 11 bases separating them. CDR3 size: 14 residues. CDR1 and CDR2 from the germline V gene are SGHTA and FQGNSA. The CDR3 spells CASSFEGSAYEQYF. DNA of the CDR3: TGTGCCAGCAGCTTTGAGGGATCCGCCTACGAGCAGTACTTC.

Only a few counts were recorded for this clonotype. The chain carries TRBV6-1 and TRBJ2-7; D tentatively reads TRBD1 or TRBD2 (5 bases each). The CDR3 runs to 11 residues. Between the trimmed V and J ends, which lost 11 bases and 3 bases, there was a span of 11 bases. In germline, CDR1 is MNHNS, CDR2 SASEGT. In DNA, the CDR3 is TGTGCCCTTGGGACGATCTACGAGCAGTACTTC. Translating it yields CALGTIYEQYF.

The CDR3, as DNA: TGCAGTGCTTTGACACTGGGCGATTCACCCCTCCACTTT. It codes for CSALTLGDSPLHF. The rearrangement links TRBV20-1 to TRBJ1-6; D unclear. The germline V gene has CDR1 DFQATT and CDR2 SNEGSKA (reference sequence). Trimming pared 5 bases from V and 8 bases from J, leaving 13 bases between. The length of the CDR3 is 13 residues.

This chain connects TRBV7-9 to TRBJ2-6; no firm D call. Germline-derived CDR1 and CDR2 are SEHNR and FQNEAQ (reference sequence). CDR3 length: 17 residues. Trimming left V 5 bases short and J 4 bases short, with 18 bases between. CDR3 residues: CASSPNSGDAGANVLTF. For the CDR3, the DNA is TGTGCCAGCAGCCCGAACTCGGGTGATGCAGGGGCCAACGTCCTGACTTTC.

This clonotype was seen a single time. The J gene is TRBJ2-2, the V gene TRBV29-1, with unresolved D. Germline lookup yields CDR1 SQVTM and CDR2 ANQGSEA. V lost 3 bases, J lost 4 bases, and 9 bases lay in between. The CDR3 loop spans 13 amino acids. CDR3 protein: CSVEWGVTGELFF. Written as DNA, the CDR3 is TGCAGCGTTGAGTGGGGTGTCACCGGGGAGCTGTTTTTT.

The CDR3 protein is CSVGGVTNTEAFF. The CDR3 DNA is TGCAGCGTTGGAGGGGTCACGAACACTGAAGCTTTCTTT. The chain is built from TRBV29-1 and TRBJ1-1, with D perhaps TRBD1 (5 bases). There are 13 residues in the CDR3. Germline V lookup: CDR1 SQVTM, CDR2 ANQGSEA. The V end lost 4 bases, the J end lost 1 base, and 10 bases lay between the germline ends.

This clonotype was seen a handful of times. The chain is built from TRBV7-2 and TRBJ2-3; D assignment may be TRBD1 or TRBD2 (5 bases each). Germline lookup yields CDR1 SGHTA and CDR2 FQGNSA. Deletions cut 3 bases from V and 5 bases from J, with 15 bases between. This CDR3 comprises 15 residues. In DNA, the CDR3 is TGTGCCAGCAGCTTGAGGGGCACAGGAGAAGATACGCAGTATTTT. It codes for CASSLRGTGEDTQYF.

CDR3 amino acids: CASSLLAGGGPITGELFF. The CDR3 nucleotides are TGTGCCAGCAGCCTCCTAGCGGGAGGAGGACCTATCACCGGGGAGCTGTTTTTT. V is TRBV7-3 and J is TRBJ2-2; 11 bases fit TRBD2. Germline CDR1 reads SGHTA; CDR2 reads FQGTGA. Trimming at V came to 5 bases and at J to 4 bases, leaving 12 bases not matched to a gene. There are 18 residues in the CDR3.